The 24 T cell receptor beta chains listed next were all sequenced from one sample in a study of Ad26.COV2.S vaccination and SARS-CoV-2 variants (TCRdb year 2021). Interpreted using the paper, the treatment or condition label stands for: over 15 received Ad26.COV2.S at low or high dose, single or two shots; several received placebo; per-sample allocation not given. For vaccine and placebo recipients, the sequenced repertoires came from samples collected on day 63 after the first injection. The protocol used for the library was the immunoSEQ multiplex PCR assay. TCRdb obtained this table from immuneACCESS and retained in-frame rearrangements with V and J assigned. These tables miss some clones; where compared with another copy, unresolved V genes account for less than half of the shortfall, and the remainder is unexplained. For this sample there are under 300,000 clones; 70% to 90% appear just once. Roughly 3% of the sample is held by the ten biggest clonotypes.

The sample in question was peripheral blood, obtained in a trial of Ad26.COV2.S vaccine versus placebo. These TCRs come from a person between 18 and 59 years old who received the Ad26.COV2.S COVID-19 vaccine or a placebo.

V gene TRBV13 combines with J gene TRBJ2-2, with D perhaps matching TRBD1 or TRBD2 (5 bases each). Germline V gene sequence: CDR1 PRHDT, CDR2 FYEKMQ (reference sequence). CDR3 size: 17 residues. The V and J ends lost 4 bases and 0 bases respectively, with 15 bases between them. The CDR3 loop is CASSSQWDLPNTGELFF. The CDR3 bases are TGTGCCAGCAGCTCCCAGTGGGACCTACCGAACACCGGGGAGCTGTTTTTT.

The genes are TRBV6-1 and TRBJ2-5; D uncertain. The germline gives CDR1 MNHNS, CDR2 SASEGT. Trimming left V 0 bases short and J 4 bases short, with 12 bases between. This CDR3 region has 15 residues. The CDR3 spells CASSEALTVTETQYF. The CDR3 coding sequence is TGTGCCAGCAGTGAAGCGCTTACGGTAACAGAGACCCAGTACTTC.

The chain combines TRBV13 with TRBJ1-3, with D maybe TRBD1 (5 bases). There are 17 residues in the CDR3. CDR1 PRHDT and CDR2 FYEKMQ come from the germline V gene (reference sequence). With 2 bases removed from V and 0 bases from J, the gap between germline ends came to 14 bases. The CDR3 protein is CASSLLGELGSGNTIYF. In DNA form, the CDR3 reads TGTGCCAGCAGCTTATTGGGGGAATTGGGCTCTGGAAACACCATATATTTT.

The rearrangement joins TRBV6-5 to TRBJ1-5; D not resolved. This CDR3 has 14 amino acids. Per the germline V gene, CDR1 is MNHEY and CDR2 is SVGAGI. Deletions cut 8 bases from V and 1 base from J, with 12 bases between. CDR3 amino acids: CASVWAGSNQPQHF. CDR3 DNA sequence: TGTGCCAGCGTTTGGGCAGGCAGCAATCAGCCCCAGCATTTT.

V gene TRBV7-6 combines with J gene TRBJ2-5; weak D call: TRBD2 (6 bases). Between the trimmed V and J ends, which lost 2 bases and 0 bases, there was a span of 13 bases. Germline loops: CDR1 SGHVS, CDR2 FNYEAQ. The CDR3 has 16 amino acids. CDR3 nucleotide sequence: TGTGCCAGCAGCTTAAGGGCTAGCGTCCACCAAGAGACCCAGTACTTC. It is translated as CASSLRASVHQETQYF.

The chain uses TRBV25-1 and TRBJ1-1; the match to TRBD1 covers 7 bases. There are 12 residues in the CDR3. Germline V gives CDR1 MGHDK, CDR2 SYGVNS. The ends lost 3 bases at V and 11 bases at J; junction bases unmatched: 6. CDR3 nucleotides: TGTGCCAGCAGTGACCCCGGGACAGTGGCTTTCTTT. Protein sequence: CASSDPGTVAFF.

The chain is built from TRBV2 and TRBJ1-1, with 10 nucleotides matching TRBD1. The junction had 6 bases not matched to a gene; V was cut back by 3 bases and J by 5 bases. Germline V gives CDR1 SNHLY, CDR2 FYNNEI. The CDR3 is 15 amino acids. The CDR3 coding sequence is TGTGCCAGCAGTGAGATGGGACAGGGGACGACTGAAGCTTTCTTT. Its protein is CASSEMGQGTTEAFF.

The rearrangement joins TRBV12-3 or TRBV12-4 to TRBJ2-2; TRBD2 might be the D (5 bases). V shed 6 bases and J shed 12 bases, with 17 bases lying between them. The CDR3 runs 13 residues. CDR3 in DNA: TGTGCCAGCAGCTTCAATTGGGAGTCGCAGCTGTTTTTT. Protein sequence: CASSFNWESQLFF.

The CDR3 DNA follows: TGCGCCAGCAGTCAATCAGCCACCTTTTTGGCTAGCGTAAAGAATGAGCAGTTCTTC. Amino acid sequence: CASSQSATFLASVKNEQFF. The chain has TRBV23-1 and TRBJ2-1, with D perhaps TRBD2 (6 bases). TRBV23-1 counts as an open reading frame of uncertain function. V lost 0 bases and J lost 7, with 25 bases in between. The CDR3 covers 19 residues.

This chain connects TRBV9 to TRBJ2-1; the D gene could be TRBD1 or TRBD2 (5 bases each). The CDR3 sequence is 14 residues long. Trimming pared 0 bases from V and 6 bases from J, leaving 10 bases between. Germline lookup yields CDR1 SGDLS and CDR2 YYNGEE. In DNA, the CDR3 is TGTGCCAGCAGCGTAGAGGGGAGAGGCAATGAGCAGTTCTTC. Its translation: CASSVEGRGNEQFF.

The chain joins TRBV3-1 (or the pseudogene TRBV3-2) to TRBJ2-5, with D maybe TRBD1 (5 bases). The CDR3 is 12 residues long. Between the trimmed V and J ends, which lost 6 bases and 8 bases, there was a span of 13 bases. Germline V gene sequence: CDR1 LGHDT, CDR2 YNNKEL (reference sequence). DNA for the CDR3: TGTGCCAGCAGTAGGGATACAGGCACCCAGTACTTC. Amino acid sequence: CASSRDTGTQYF.

V gene TRBV15 combines with J gene TRBJ2-1, with D perhaps TRBD1 (5 bases). This CDR3 comprises 13 residues. Germline loops: CDR1 LNHNV, CDR2 YYDKDF (reference sequence). Trimming removed 4 bases from V and 7 bases from J, with 11 bases in between. The CDR3 reads CATSTGYSNEQFF. The CDR3 DNA sequence: TGTGCCACCAGCACAGGGTACTCGAATGAGCAGTTCTTC.

This sequence joins TRBV4-1 and TRBJ1-1; no firm D call. Germline lookup yields CDR1 MGHRA and CDR2 YSYEKL. The CDR3 spans 12 residues. V lost 2 bases, J lost 5 bases, and 6 bases lay in between. For the CDR3, the DNA is TGCGCCAGCAGCCAAATGTATACTGAAGCTTTCTTT. This gives the protein CASSQMYTEAFF.

The chain joins TRBV4-1 to TRBJ1-2; TRBD1 might be the D (6 bases). The CDR3 is made up of 20 amino acids. Deletions cut 4 bases from V and 8 bases from J, with 35 bases between. Germline CDR1 reads MGHRA; CDR2 reads YSYEKL. CDR3: CASSPQVGARQARTERGYTF. CDR3 bases: TGCGCCAGCAGCCCGCAAGTCGGGGCGAGACAGGCCCGAACCGAGAGGGGCTACACCTTC.

This chain uses TRBV7-2 with TRBJ2-1; 7 bases map to TRBD2. CDR3 size: 15 residues. V trimming: 11 bases; J trimming: 2 bases; junction bases outside the gene matches: 12. Germline CDR1 reads SGHTA; CDR2 reads FQGNSA. CDR3 residues: CAVGASGGPYNEQFF. For the CDR3, the DNA is TGTGCCGTTGGGGCTAGCGGAGGCCCCTACAATGAGCAGTTCTTC.

CDR3 region: CASAQQETQYF. The DNA for the CDR3 is TGTGCCAGCGCCCAACAAGAGACCCAGTACTTC. This chain uses TRBV28 with TRBJ2-5, with D unresolved. Germline V lookup: CDR1 MDHEN, CDR2 SYDVKM. Trimming stripped 8 bases from V and 2 bases from J, with 6 bases between. The CDR3 loop spans 11 amino acids.

The chain links TRBV11-2 to TRBJ1-2; the D gene is possibly TRBD1 (6 bases). The germline V and J ends were trimmed by 1 base and 4 bases, with 13 bases remaining between them. Germline V gives CDR1 SGHAT, CDR2 FQNNGV. This CDR3 comprises 15 residues. This CDR3 reads CASSLGGGASYGYTF. The CDR3 DNA follows: TGTGCCAGCAGCTTAGGTGGGGGGGCGAGCTATGGCTACACCTTC.

The chain couples TRBV6-6 to TRBJ2-3; 8 nucleotides line up with TRBD1. Per germline, CDR1 MNHNY and CDR2 SVGAGI (reference sequence). This CDR3 spans 15 amino acids. With 6 bases clipped from V and 4 bases from J, the junction kept 9 bases outside the gene matches. CDR3 sequence: CASSSRGQGADTQYF. CDR3 sequence (DNA): TGTGCCAGCAGCTCCAGGGGGCAGGGCGCAGATACGCAGTATTTT.

The chain combines TRBV27 with TRBJ1-5; no definite D call. CDR1 is MNHEY and CDR2 is SMNVEV in the germline V gene (reference sequence). Trimming shortened V by 5 bases and J by 2 bases, and 13 bases separated the two germline ends. The CDR3 length is 15 residues. This CDR3 is CASSGTPSGNQPQHF. The CDR3 DNA reads TGTGCCAGCAGTGGAACCCCGTCGGGCAATCAGCCCCAGCATTTT.

This clone has a handful of counts. The rearrangement joins TRBV2 to TRBJ2-3; D might be TRBD1 (6 bases). The germline V and J ends were trimmed by 8 bases and 1 base, with 19 bases remaining between them. The germline gives CDR1 SNHLY, CDR2 FYNNEI. CDR3 length: 16 residues. The CDR3 region has the DNA TGTGCCAGCCAGAGCGACAGGACTTTCCGCACAGATACGCAGTATTTT. It yields the protein CASQSDRTFRTDTQYF.

In DNA form, the CDR3 reads TGTGCCAGCAGCTTAGTCAGGGGAAACTCACCCCTCCACTTT. Its translation: CASSLVRGNSPLHF. The V and J genes are TRBV7-9 and TRBJ1-6, with D perhaps TRBD1 (6 bases). CDR1 and CDR2 (germline): SEHNR, FQNEAQ (reference sequence). The germline V and J ends were trimmed by 1 base and 10 bases, with 11 bases remaining between them. CDR3 length: 14 amino acids.

The chain recombines TRBV4-1 with TRBJ1-4; maybe TRBD1 (5 bases). The CDR3 totals 15 residues. Germline V gene lookup returns CDR1 MGHRA and CDR2 YSYEKL. Trimming removed 1 base from V and 7 bases from J, with 13 bases in between. The CDR3 nucleotides read TGCGCCAGCAGCCAAGTAGGTGGGGCGGGTGAAAAACTGTTTTTT. It specifies CASSQVGGAGEKLFF.

V usage is TRBV2 and J usage is TRBJ1-2; TRBD1 agrees at 7 bases. The junction had 12 bases not matched to a gene; V was cut back by 5 bases and J by 0 bases. From germline, CDR1 is SNHLY and CDR2 FYNNEI. The CDR3 runs to 17 residues. CDR3 bases: TGTGCCAGCAGTTCCCATGACAGGGCAGTGGCTAACTATGGCTACACCTTC. This translates into CASSSHDRAVANYGYTF.

Ten or more counts support this clone. The gene calls are TRBV19 and TRBJ1-5; TRBD1 might be the D (6 bases). V dropped 5 bases and J dropped 4 bases, with 12 bases sitting between them. The CDR3 is 14 amino acids. The germline CDR1 and CDR2 sequences are LNHDA and SQIVND (reference sequence). The CDR3 is CASSAGQPNQPQHF. The CDR3 nucleotides are TGTGCCAGTAGTGCAGGACAGCCTAATCAGCCCCAGCATTTT.